A selection of T cell receptor beta chains follows, all from one sample in a study of blood T cell repertoires in COVID-19. TCRdb's copy holds only in-frame clones and misses some; the assay was immunoSEQ multiplex PCR. The sample holds around 72,000 clones, approximately 86% seen once. The sequencing input was peripheral blood. These receptors originate from a man aged 50 to 60 with acute or convalescent COVID-19. Each CDR3 is given with its conserved first and last residue. Fields, in order: clone size, D gene, V gene, CDR3 length, J gene, CDR3 protein, CDR3 DNA. A D gene is named only where the DNA matches it firmly. A clone size is listed for some rows: how often the clone was seen (once, few, many), or a class if it is expanded.

>-|-|TRBV5-1|14|TRBJ2-7
CASSLDTATYEQYF
TGCGCCAGCAGCTTGGATACAGCTACCTACGAGCAGTACTTC
>-|TRBD1|TRBV9|16|TRBJ1-4
CASSERQGNANEKLFF
TGTGCCAGCAGCGAGCGACAGGGTAATGCTAATGAAAAACTGTTTTTT
>-|-|TRBV25-1|14|TRBJ1-2
CASSPGGAFNGYTF
TGTGCCAGCAGCCCTGGGGGGGCTTTCAATGGCTACACCTTC
>-|-|TRBV5-1|15|TRBJ2-3
CASSLRGIGTDTQYF
TGCGCCAGCAGCTTAAGGGGGATAGGCACAGATACGCAGTATTTT
>-|TRBD1|TRBV7-9|15|TRBJ2-7
CASSRGTGGIYEQYF
TGTGCCAGCAGCAGAGGGACAGGGGGCATCTACGAGCAGTACTTC
>-|TRBD1|TRBV5-1|13|TRBJ2-7
CASRNDRDYEQYF
TGCGCCAGCAGGAACGACAGGGACTACGAGCAGTACTTC
>once|-|TRBV27|15|TRBJ1-1
CASSLGGTMNTEAFF
TGTGCCAGCAGTTTAGGCGGGACGATGAACACTGAAGCTTTCTTT
>-|-|TRBV30|15|TRBJ1-6
CAWRTPGSYNSPLHF
TGTGCCTGGAGGACACCCGGCTCCTATAATTCACCCCTCCACTTT
>-|-|TRBV27|15|TRBJ2-1
CASSSSVDSFNEQFF
TGTGCCAGCAGTTCGTCAGTGGACTCATTCAATGAGCAGTTCTTC
>once|TRBD2|TRBV27|14|TRBJ2-7
CASSLSSGGYEQYF
TGTGCCAGCAGTTTAAGCAGCGGGGGCTACGAGCAGTACTTC
>-|-|TRBV6-6|13|TRBJ2-5
CASNTPSLETQYF
TGTGCCAGCAACACCCCTAGTTTGGAGACCCAGTACTTC
>-|-|TRBV7-3|15|TRBJ2-2
CASSLQGPSSGELFF
TGTGCCAGCAGCTTACAGGGCCCGTCCTCCGGGGAGCTGTTTTTT
>-|TRBD2|TRBV7-8|20|TRBJ2-5
CASSFHWGTSGGHSQETQYF
TGTGCCAGCAGCTTTCACTGGGGAACTAGCGGGGGACACTCGCAAGAGACCCAGTACTTC
>-|-|TRBV18|12|TRBJ1-1
CASSQQNTEAFF
TGTGCCAGCTCACAGCAGAACACTGAAGCTTTCTTT
>-|TRBD1|TRBV9|14|TRBJ2-1
CASSVRQGVNEQFF
TGTGCCAGCAGCGTCCGACAGGGGGTAAATGAGCAGTTCTTC
>-|TRBD1|TRBV19|15|TRBJ1-6
CASTPGQGVNSPLHF
TGTGCCAGTACCCCGGGACAGGGGGTGAATTCACCCCTCCACTTT
>once|-|TRBV6-2/TRBV6-3|15|TRBJ2-7
CASSSPATGFGEQYF
TGTGCCAGCAGTTCCCCCGCGACAGGATTTGGCGAGCAGTACTTC
>-|TRBD1|TRBV7-9|14|TRBJ2-2
CASLGGAYTGELFF
TGTGCCAGCCTAGGGGGCGCTTACACCGGGGAGCTGTTTTTT
>-|TRBD1|TRBV11-2|14|TRBJ2-7
CASSFGTGSYEQYF
TGTGCCAGCAGCTTCGGGACAGGGTCCTACGAGCAGTACTTC
>few|-|TRBV5-1|16|TRBJ1-2
CASSLDTSTSNYGYTF
TGCGCCAGCAGCTTGGACACCTCCACCTCTAACTATGGCTACACCTTC
>-|-|TRBV28|12|TRBJ1-4
CASSKEPGGVFF
TGTGCCAGCAGCAAAGAACCGGGAGGGGTGTTTTTT
>-|TRBD1|TRBV10-2|14|TRBJ1-6
CASQGGTDNSPLHF
TGCGCCAGCCAGGGGGGCACCGATAATTCACCCCTCCACTTT
>once|TRBD1|TRBV7-6|13|TRBJ1-2
CASSLTTGTGYTF
TGTGCCAGCAGCCTAACGACAGGGACTGGCTACACCTTC
>-|-|TRBV6-5|16|TRBJ2-3
CASSSYSGPGGDTQYF
TGTGCCAGCAGTTCCTATAGCGGTCCTGGTGGAGATACGCAGTATTTT
>-|TRBD2|TRBV5-6|15|TRBJ2-3
CASSLARLAGITQYF
TGTGCCAGCAGCTTGGCCAGGCTAGCGGGAATAACGCAGTATTTT
>once|TRBD1|TRBV4-2|14|TRBJ1-4
CASSPTGVYEKLFF
TGTGCCAGCAGCCCGACAGGGGTGTATGAAAAACTGTTTTTT
>once|-|TRBV5-1|15|TRBJ1-4
CASSLDGRGGEKLFF
TGCGCCAGCAGCTTGGATGGCAGGGGTGGTGAAAAACTGTTTTTT
>few|-|TRBV7-2|15|TRBJ1-5
CASSLDRDINQPQHF
TGTGCCAGCAGCTTAGACCGGGACATAAATCAGCCCCAGCATTTT
>-|-|TRBV5-6|12|TRBJ1-4
CASSRGGEKLFF
TGTGCCAGCAGCCGGGGTGGGGAAAAACTGTTTTTT
>-|TRBD1|TRBV3-1/TRBV3-2|14|TRBJ2-7
CASSPTGGAREQYF
TGTGCCAGCAGCCCGACAGGGGGCGCGCGGGAGCAGTACTTC
>-|TRBD1|TRBV7-6|13|TRBJ1-1
CASSLPGQGEAFF
TGTGCCAGCAGCTTACCGGGACAGGGTGAAGCTTTCTTT
>-|-|TRBV24-1|14|TRBJ2-1
CATSEAQVENEQFF
TGTGCCACCAGTGAGGCACAGGTGGAGAATGAGCAGTTCTTC
>-|TRBD1|TRBV12-5|17|TRBJ2-3
CASGGTGGPTSTDTQYF
TGTGCTAGTGGTGGGACAGGGGGACCTACTAGCACAGATACGCAGTATTTT
>once|TRBD1|TRBV7-9|14|TRBJ2-7
CASSRGGDSREQYF
TGTGCCAGCAGTCGAGGGGGCGACAGTCGGGAGCAGTACTTC
>-|-|TRBV25-1|13|TRBJ1-1
CASSDTGRGLAFF
TGTGCCAGCAGTGATACAGGGAGGGGCCTCGCTTTCTTT
>-|-|TRBV11-2|14|TRBJ2-6
CASNRNSGANVLTF
TGTGCCAGTAACAGGAACTCTGGGGCCAACGTCCTGACTTTC
>-|-|TRBV6-6|14|TRBJ2-7
CASRVTGTPDEQYF
TGTGCCAGCAGAGTGACCGGGACACCTGACGAGCAGTACTTC
>-|-|TRBV12-5|15|TRBJ2-5
CASGLVSGYQETQYF
TGTGCTAGTGGTTTGGTCTCGGGGTACCAAGAGACCCAGTACTTC
>once|TRBD2|TRBV19|14|TRBJ2-7
CASSMGGGTYEQYF
TGTGCCAGTAGTATGGGCGGGGGAACCTACGAGCAGTACTTC
>-|-|TRBV5-6|16|TRBJ2-2
CASLRMAGTNTGELFF
TGTGCCAGCCTTAGGATGGCGGGGACGAACACCGGGGAGCTGTTTTTT
>-|-|TRBV9|13|TRBJ2-2
CATRRQTTGELFF
TGTGCCACCCGAAGACAGACCACCGGGGAGCTGTTTTTT
>-|TRBD1|TRBV27|11|TRBJ2-7
CASGQGHEQYF
TGTGCCAGCGGACAGGGCCACGAGCAGTACTTC
>few|-|TRBV3-1/TRBV3-2|14|TRBJ1-2
CASSSSGTPQGYTF
TGTGCCAGCAGCTCCTCCGGGACACCGCAGGGCTACACCTTC
>-|TRBD2|TRBV28|18|TRBJ2-5
CASSFSWRGGRVRETQYF
TGTGCCAGCAGTTTCTCCTGGCGGGGGGGCCGTGTTCGGGAGACCCAGTACTTC
>few|TRBD1|TRBV7-9|15|TRBJ1-4
CASSLEQTGIEKLFF
TGTGCCAGCAGCTTAGAGCAGACAGGGATTGAAAAACTGTTTTTT
>-|TRBD1|TRBV19|15|TRBJ1-1
CASSSRTGGWTEAFF
TGTGCCAGTAGTTCGCGGACAGGGGGGTGGACTGAAGCTTTCTTT
>-|-|TRBV3-1/TRBV3-2|14|TRBJ2-2
CASSQEGGTGELFF
TGTGCCAGCAGCCAAGAAGGAGGCACCGGGGAGCTGTTTTTT
>-|-|TRBV7-3|16|TRBJ2-3
CASSLLLGGGGDTQYF
TGTGCCAGCTCCCTCCTCCTAGGGGGGGGCGGAGATACGCAGTATTTT
>-|-|TRBV6-1|14|TRBJ1-2
CASSEDVRQHGYTF
TGTGCCAGCAGTGAAGACGTACGACAGCATGGCTACACCTTC
>-|TRBD1|TRBV5-1|17|TRBJ2-1
CASSFIPGGQGYNEQFF
TGCGCCAGCAGCTTTATCCCCGGGGGACAGGGTTACAATGAGCAGTTCTTC